The T cell receptor (beta chain) described here comes from a study of shared clonotypes between healthy human individuals. CD45RO-negative, CCR7-selected cells formed the naive CD8 fraction, which excluded terminally differentiated effector memory CD45RA+ cells. Donors comprised healthy HIV-negative adults lacking recent acute infections or vaccinations. Here immunoSEQ multiplex PCR was the method, and the copy in TCRdb shows in-frame clones only, minus some. Altogether roughly 2,000,000 clones are present, about 95% being singletons, with the ten largest covering around 1.2%. Germline V gene sequence: CDR1 MNHEY, CDR2 SVGAGI. The CDR3 sequence is 15 residues long. Trimming at V came to 7 bases and at J to 4 bases, leaving 11 bases not matched to a gene.

Sample: naive CD8+ T cells sorted from blood. The chain links TRBV6-5 to TRBJ2-7, with 9 nucleotides matching TRBD1. The TCR comes from a man aged 18-30 years in good health. CDR3 in DNA: TGTGCCAGCACCGAAACCCCGGGACAGGGTTACGAGCAGTACTTC. Translating it yields CASTETPGQGYEQYF.